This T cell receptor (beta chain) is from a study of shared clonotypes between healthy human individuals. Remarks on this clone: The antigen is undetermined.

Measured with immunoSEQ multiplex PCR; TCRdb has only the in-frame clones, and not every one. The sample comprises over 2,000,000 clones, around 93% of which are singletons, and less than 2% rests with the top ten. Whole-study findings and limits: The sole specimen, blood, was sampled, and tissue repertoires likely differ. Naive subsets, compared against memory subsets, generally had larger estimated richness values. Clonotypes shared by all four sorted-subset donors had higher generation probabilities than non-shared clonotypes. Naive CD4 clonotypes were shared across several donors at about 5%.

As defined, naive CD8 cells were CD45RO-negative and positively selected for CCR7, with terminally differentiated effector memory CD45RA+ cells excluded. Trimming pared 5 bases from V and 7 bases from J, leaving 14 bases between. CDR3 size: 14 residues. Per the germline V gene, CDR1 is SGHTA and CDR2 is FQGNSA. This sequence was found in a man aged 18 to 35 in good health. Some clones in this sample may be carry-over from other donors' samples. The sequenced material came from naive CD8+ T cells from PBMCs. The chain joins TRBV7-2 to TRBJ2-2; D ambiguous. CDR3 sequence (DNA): TGTGCCAGCAGCCCCCATCCCGGGTTCGGGGAGCTGTTTTTT. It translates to CASSPHPGFGELFF.